The entry below describes one T cell receptor (beta chain). The data derive from a study of blood T cell repertoires in COVID-19. V shed 6 bases and J shed 4 bases, with 33 bases lying between them. CDR1 is MNHEY, CDR2 SMNVEV, per germline (reference sequence). The CDR3 is 20 amino acids. Methods used by the authors: From reference gene primer amplification, estimates of nucleated cell counts were derived. Clones were sequenced by immunoSEQ multiplex PCR, and TCRdb holds only the in-frame ones, with some missing. V, J and clone size are those of that table, while D and trimming were read from the DNA. The profile shows more than 40,000 clones, around nine tenths of them singletons.

This TCR was recovered from a man aged 55-75 years with acute or convalescent COVID-19. The specimen sequenced was peripheral blood. The rearrangement uses TRBV27 and TRBJ1-1; D uncertain. The CDR3 nucleotides are TGTGCCAGCAGAGAAGCCGAAGGAGGGCCCCGACGCTGGGGAACCACTGAAGCTTTCTTT. It is translated as CASREAEGGPRRWGTTEAFF.